Shown below are 32 T cell receptor beta chains from a single sample sequenced in a study of T-cell memory formation after mild COVID-19. TCRdb reanalysed the 5' RACE reads using MiXCR and keeps one entry per CDR3 protein. The repertoire includes roughly 180,000 distinct CDR3 sequences, approximately 18% of them detected once, and 3% to 4.5% sits in the top ten. Source material: PBMCs or a T cell subset sorted from them (not recorded which). The receptors stem from a man aged 18 to 29 who had mild COVID-19 (a few samples of this study predate the infection). Cell type and time point are not known.

The chain is built from TRBV2 and TRBJ2-1, with D possibly matching TRBD2 (7 bases). This CDR3 is built from 16 residues. V lost 7 bases and J lost 0, with 16 bases in between. The V gene's germline CDR1 is SNHLY and CDR2 FYNNEI. Written as DNA, the CDR3 is TGTGCCAGCACTCGAACCGGGGGGCCCTCCTACAATGAGCAGTTCTTC. Translation: CASTRTGGPSYNEQFF.

The genes are TRBV12-3 or TRBV12-4 and TRBJ1-5, with D hard to call. Trimming removed 7 bases at V and 7 bases at J, with 11 bases between. This CDR3 has 12 amino acids. CDR3 sequence: CASTFLGQPQHF. CDR3 nucleotides: TGTGCCAGCACCTTTTTAGGGCAGCCCCAGCATTTT.

This chain links TRBV12-3 or TRBV12-4 with TRBJ2-7; D is undetermined. V gave up 6 bases and J gave up 1 base, with 4 bases separating them. The CDR3 is 11 residues long. The CDR3 spells CASSISYEQYF. The CDR3, as DNA: TGTGCCAGCAGCATATCCTACGAGCAGTACTTC.

The V gene is TRBV28, the J gene TRBJ2-7; 8 bases line up with TRBD1. CDR1 MDHEN and CDR2 SYDVKM come from the germline V gene. The CDR3 loop spans 15 amino acids. V dropped 6 bases and J dropped 4; count of bases not matched to a gene: 11. The CDR3 reads CASSSGGPLGYEQYV. CDR3 in DNA: TGTGCCAGCAGCTCAGGGGGCCCATTGGGTTACGAGCAGTACGTC.

This clonotype was recorded at least ten times. V is TRBV20-1 and J is TRBJ1-3; D is possibly TRBD1 (5 bases). The V gene's germline CDR1 is DFQATT and CDR2 SNEGSKA (reference sequence). Trimming stripped 6 bases from V and 8 bases from J, with 17 bases between. This CDR3 contains 13 residues. The CDR3 protein is CSASKGRADTIYF. CDR3 DNA: TGCAGTGCCTCCAAGGGCAGGGCTGACACCATATATTTT.

This sequence joins TRBV2 and TRBJ2-7, with D perhaps assigned TRBD1 or TRBD2 (5 bases each). The V gene's germline CDR1 is SNHLY and CDR2 FYNNEI. The CDR3 loop spans 16 amino acids. Trimming cost V 6 bases and J 5 bases, with 23 bases left between them. The DNA for the CDR3 is TGTGCCAGCAGGGCAGGTTTACGACGGGGCTACGACGAGCAGTACTTC. Its protein is CASRAGLRRGYDEQYF. Variable domain in full (rest from reference TRBV2 and TRBJ2-7): EPEVTQTPSHQVTQMGQEVILRCVPISNHLYFYWYRQILGQKVEFLVSFYNNEISEKSEIFDDQFSVERPDGSNFTLKIRSTKLEDSAMYFCASRAGLRRGYDEQYFGPGTRLTVT.

V and J are TRBV4-2 and TRBJ2-3; the match to TRBD2 covers 11 bases. CDR3 size: 17 residues. V shed 3 bases and J 2 bases; nucleotides not matched to a gene: 7. Germline loops: CDR1 LGHNA, CDR2 YNFKEQ. Here the CDR3 DNA reads TGTGCCAGCAGCCAGGATAGCGGGGGGGCAGTCACAGATACGCAGTATTTT. The encoded protein is CASSQDSGGAVTDTQYF.

This clonotype occurred a few times. The J gene is TRBJ1-2, the V gene TRBV6-5, with D tentatively TRBD1 (6 bases). The CDR3 runs 14 residues. Germline CDR1 and CDR2: MNHEY and SVGAGI. Deletions cut 6 bases from V and 2 bases from J, with 13 bases between. CDR3 protein: CASRAGAGNYGYTF. DNA for the CDR3: TGTGCCAGCAGGGCGGGGGCAGGGAACTATGGCTACACCTTC.

The table lists this clonotype with a few counts. This sequence joins TRBV18 and TRBJ2-7; D not certain. V lost 2 bases and J 2 bases, leaving 7 bases between the germline ends. This CDR3 has 13 amino acids. CDR1 is KGHSH and CDR2 is LQKENI in the germline V gene. The CDR3 reads CASSPGTAYEQYF. The CDR3 nucleotides are TGTGCCAGCTCACCAGGCACAGCCTACGAGCAGTACTTC.

The rearrangement links TRBV4-3 to TRBJ1-5, with a tentative D call TRBD1 (5 bases). The CDR3 extends over 14 amino acids. Germline V CDR1 and CDR2: LGHNA, YSLEER. The V end was cut by 1 base, the J end by 12 bases, with 16 bases between. The CDR3 DNA reads as TGCGCCAGCAGCCAAGTGATTAGCTTGGGGGTCCAGCATTTT. Translation gives CASSQVISLGVQHF.

This clonotype was found a few times. This chain joins TRBV5-1 and TRBJ2-5, with D tentatively TRBD2 (6 bases). Germline V gene data show CDR1 as SGHRS and CDR2 as YFSETQ. The V gene lost 7 bases and the J gene lost 5 bases, with 18 bases spanning the gap. The length of the CDR3 is 14 residues. The CDR3 loop reads CASRDSLYRETQYF. The CDR3 nucleotides read TGCGCCAGCCGGGACTCCTTGTACCGGGAGACCCAGTACTTC.

The J gene is TRBJ2-3, the V gene TRBV4-1, with D possibly TRBD1 on 5 matching bases. The V gene's germline CDR1 is MGHRA and CDR2 YSYEKL. The CDR3 is 15 amino acids. Trimming cost V 3 bases and J 4 bases, with 14 bases left between them. CDR3 protein: CASSQKGSGPDTQYF. The CDR3 DNA follows: TGCGCCAGCAGCCAGAAGGGGTCAGGGCCAGATACGCAGTATTTT.

A few counts support this clonotype. J is TRBJ1-2 and V is TRBV2; TRBD1 is a possible D gene (6 bases). CDR3 length equals 12 residues. The germline V gene encodes CDR1 SNHLY and CDR2 FYNNEI. V was pared by 6 bases and J by 4 bases, with 9 bases between. CDR3 in amino acids: CASRGDIYGYTF. The DNA for the CDR3 is TGTGCCAGCAGGGGGGACATCTATGGCTACACCTTC.

In its sample, this clonotype was seen a few times. V is TRBV15 and J is TRBJ2-5, with D perhaps matching TRBD1 (6 bases). V was cut by 2 bases and J by 3 bases, with 10 bases left in between. The CDR3 has 14 amino acids. Germline CDR1 reads LNHNV; CDR2 reads YYDKDF (reference sequence). CDR3 DNA sequence: TGTGCCACCAGCAGACAGGGGTTTGAAGAGACCCAGTACTTC. This translates into CATSRQGFEETQYF.

For the CDR3, the DNA is TGCGCCAGCTTGGGTGATCCCGGTGGTGGGACCCAGTACTTC. Translated: CASLGDPGGGTQYF. The J gene is TRBJ2-5, the V gene TRBV10-1; D gene unclear. The CDR3 consists of 14 residues. Per germline, CDR1 WNHNN and CDR2 SYGVQD (reference sequence). With 8 bases removed from V and 7 bases from J, the gap between germline ends came to 20 bases.

V gene TRBV29-1 combines with J gene TRBJ2-3, with D perhaps being TRBD1 or TRBD2 (5 bases each). Germline assignment: CDR1 SQVTM and CDR2 ANQGSEA. The CDR3 length is 13 residues. Trimming took off 5 bases at V and 2 bases at J, with 11 bases between the two ends. CDR3 nucleotides: TGCAGCGTTCCGGGACGATACACAGATACGCAGTATTTT. It yields the protein CSVPGRYTDTQYF.

As DNA, the CDR3 is TGTGCCAGCAGTCTTACAGGGGGACAGGGACTCCAAGAGACCCAGTACTTC. Translation gives CASSLTGGQGLQETQYF. This chain joins TRBV7-8 and TRBJ2-5; TRBD1 matches 9 bases. V lost 6 bases and J lost 1; bases outside the gene matches: 12. The CDR3 totals 17 residues. The germline V gene encodes CDR1 SGHVS and CDR2 FQNEAQ.

The chain uses TRBV20-1 and TRBJ2-5; D ambiguous. The CDR3 covers 13 residues. Germline assignment: CDR1 DFQATT and CDR2 SNEGSKA (reference sequence). Deletions cut 6 bases from V and 5 bases from J, with 16 bases between. The CDR3 loop reads CSASDQIIETQYF. The CDR3 DNA is TGCAGTGCGTCAGATCAGATTATCGAGACCCAGTACTTC.

This clonotype was found a few times. The chain joins TRBV5-1 to TRBJ2-2; 9 bases agree with TRBD2. CDR1 is SGHRS and CDR2 is YFSETQ in the germline V gene. Unmatched junction bases numbered 8, after V lost 4 bases and J lost 4 bases. CDR3 length: 16 amino acids. The DNA of the CDR3 is TGCGCCAGCAGCCAAGTAGCGGGGGATCCCACCGGGGAGCTGTTTTTT. Translated: CASSQVAGDPTGELFF.

V usage is TRBV19 and J usage is TRBJ2-2; D is tentatively TRBD1 or TRBD2 (5 bases each). Trimming removed 7 bases from V and 6 bases from J, with 12 bases in between. The CDR3 totals 13 residues. Germline V gives CDR1 LNHDA, CDR2 SQIVND (reference sequence). For the CDR3, the DNA is TGTGCCAGTACAACATGGGGGTCCGGGGAGCTGTTTTTT. This encodes CASTTWGSGELFF.

This clonotype has more than one count but fewer than ten. Written as DNA, the CDR3 is TGTGCCAGCAGCCTAACTAGCGGGGGGGACGAGCAGTACTTC. Protein: CASSLTSGGDEQYF. V gene TRBV7-2 combines with J gene TRBJ2-7; TRBD2 matches at 13 bases. CDR1 SGHTA and CDR2 FQGNSA come from the germline V gene. This CDR3 is built from 14 residues. V shed 5 bases, J shed 5 bases, and the junction held 3 bases outside the gene matches.

This clonotype was observed a few times. The chain has TRBV5-1 and TRBJ1-2, with D unclear. V was cut by 6 bases and J by 6 bases, with 21 bases left in between. From germline, CDR1 is SGHRS and CDR2 YFSETQ. The CDR3 has 15 amino acids. The CDR3 reads CASTLDVAGRDGYTF. The CDR3 DNA follows: TGCGCCAGCACTCTTGATGTGGCGGGCCGGGATGGCTACACCTTC.

This chain joins TRBV20-1 and TRBJ2-7, with D hard to call. The CDR3 sequence is 11 residues long. Trimming stripped 4 bases from V and 4 bases from J, with 8 bases between. Germline CDR1 and CDR2: DFQATT and SNEGSKA (reference sequence). CDR3 in amino acids: CSATARYEQYV. The CDR3, as DNA: TGCAGTGCTACAGCGCGTTACGAGCAGTACGTC.

The rearrangement joins TRBV7-2 to TRBJ2-2; 7 bases are a match to TRBD2. The V gene end was trimmed by 1 base and the J gene end by 6 bases; junction bases not matched to a gene: 5. This CDR3 region has 15 residues. CDR1 SGHTA and CDR2 FQGNSA come from the germline V gene. The CDR3 coding sequence is TGTGCCAGCAGCTTAGTGGCGGGGGTATCCGGGGAGCTGTTTTTT. It encodes CASSLVAGVSGELFF.

The rearrangement links TRBV5-5 to TRBJ1-6; D might be TRBD1 (5 bases). Germline assignment: CDR1 SGHKS and CDR2 YYEKEE (reference sequence). The CDR3 loop spans 14 amino acids. Trimming left V 0 bases short and J 8 bases short, with 9 bases between. CDR3 residues: CASSLARADSPLHF. For the CDR3, the DNA is TGTGCCAGCAGCTTGGCCAGGGCGGATTCACCCCTCCACTTT.

This clonotype was seen at least ten times. The chain couples TRBV4-1 to TRBJ1-6; TRBD1 matches at 7 bases. Germline V CDR1 and CDR2: MGHRA, YSYEKL. The CDR3 length is 15 residues. Trimming took 2 bases from V and 9 from J; bases not matched to a gene: 7. The CDR3 DNA follows: TGCGCCAGCAGCCAACCCGACAGGGCTACTTCACCCCTCCACTTT. Residues: CASSQPDRATSPLHF.

In this sample, this clonotype turned up a few times. This chain uses TRBV29-1 with TRBJ1-1, with D possibly being TRBD1 (5 bases). The length of the CDR3 is 13 residues. V lost 6 bases and J lost 1, with 12 bases in between. Looked up from germline, CDR1 is SQVTM and CDR2 is ANQGSEA. In nucleotides, the CDR3 is TGCAGCGTAGCATCGGGGACGAACACTGAAGCTTTCTTT. Translating it yields CSVASGTNTEAFF.

This clonotype was detected a few times. The CDR3, as DNA: TGTGCCAGCAGCTCGACTAGCGGGGGAGACATTCAGTACTTC. Encoded protein: CASSSTSGGDIQYF. The genes are TRBV7-9 and TRBJ2-4; 12 positions agree with TRBD2. The ends lost 4 bases at V and 8 bases at J; junction bases unmatched: 3. Germline V CDR1 and CDR2: SEHNR, FQNEAQ (reference sequence). The CDR3 runs to 14 residues.

Only a few counts were recorded for this clonotype. The chain uses TRBV20-1 and TRBJ2-1; D uncertain. The germline V gene encodes CDR1 DFQATT and CDR2 SNEGSKA (reference sequence). This CDR3 contains 10 residues. The V and J ends lost 4 bases and 7 bases respectively, with 5 bases between them. The CDR3 DNA reads TGCAGTGCTACTTTGAATGAGCAGTTCTTC. Amino acid sequence: CSATLNEQFF.

V and J are TRBV4-3 and TRBJ1-6; the match to TRBD1 covers 8 bases. Germline CDR1 reads LGHNA; CDR2 reads YSLEER. This CDR3 contains 15 residues. With 6 bases clipped from V and 9 bases from J, the junction kept 10 bases outside the gene matches. CDR3 coding DNA: TGCGCCAGCAGAGAGCAGGGGGCTTCAGCTTCACCCCTCCACTTT. This translates into CASREQGASASPLHF.

This clonotype was seen at least ten times. The rearrangement joins TRBV5-1 to TRBJ1-2; no reliable D call. The CDR3 covers 14 residues. Germline V lookup: CDR1 SGHRS, CDR2 YFSETQ. The V and J ends lost 4 bases and 2 bases respectively, with 12 bases between them. Here the CDR3 reads CASSGGFPNYGYTF. CDR3 in DNA: TGCGCCAGCAGCGGAGGGTTCCCGAACTATGGCTACACCTTC. The variable domain in full, with the rest retrieved from reference TRBV5-1 and TRBJ1-2, is KAGVTQTPRYLIKTRGQQVTLSCSPISGHRSVSWYQQTPGQGLQFLFEYFSETQRNKGNFPGRFSGRQFSNSRSEMNVSTLELGDSALYLCASSGGFPNYGYTFGSGTRLTVV.

This chain links TRBV20-1 with TRBJ1-2; D is unresolved. The ends were cut back, 3 bases at V and 4 bases at J, with 12 bases in the middle. This CDR3 has 13 residues. Germline CDR1 DFQATT, CDR2 SNEGSKA (reference sequence). The CDR3 is CSARASGVYGYTF. In nucleotides, the CDR3 is TGCAGTGCTAGGGCGAGCGGTGTCTATGGCTACACCTTC.